The T cell receptor beta chain described here comes from a study of blood T cells in healthy people across ages (dated by TCRdb to between 2014 and 2017). About the full investigation: In model experiments, template switching captured roughly one uniquely barcoded TCR beta cDNA molecule for every two T cells. To track age-related changes in TCR beta repertoire diversity, the study relied on deep sequencing normalized with unique cDNA molecular identifiers. To avoid experimental bias, donors of different ages were distributed randomly across sequencing lanes. The study analyzed two additional independent replicas of 1 million unique cDNA reads from the same blood draw for two donors, one aged 18 to 29 and one aged 80 or older. The donors were split into four age groups: young (average around 16 years), middle-aged (around 40), aged (more than 55) and long-lived (about 74). The paper as a whole reports these results and caveats: Observed TCR beta diversity per million T cells fell roughly linearly with age, and a significant reduction was already apparent by age around 40. Donor CMV infection status was unknown, potentially confounding age-related changes in expanded clonotypes. Compared with the aged group, the long-lived group had more naive CD4+ T cells, fewer expanded clones and increased TCR diversity, suggesting age selection. Bulk unsorted PBMC profiling prevented conclusive comparison of naive and antigen-experienced compartments. The percentage of naive T cells measured by flow cytometry correlated strongly with observed TCR beta diversity. Estimates of total diversity based on one million sequenced T cells were regarded as lower bounds and as underestimates.

A few counts support this clonotype. Its antigen remains undetermined. Qualities for individual bases were not recorded, and no much larger clone is one base off. Donors were 40 or so systemically healthy Caucasian individuals from Russia aged 6 to 90 years. Each donor gave ten milliliters of peripheral blood, drawn into EDTA-treated Vacutainer tubes. PBMCs were isolated by Ficoll-Paque density-gradient centrifugation, with at least 6 million obtained per sample. Trizol reagent was used to extract total RNA from PBMCs, with at least 6 micrograms per sample. For every donor, flow cytometry on a PBMC aliquot measured the percentage of naive CD45RAhigh/CD27high T cells. To prepare the library, 5' RACE was applied. The run used an Illumina HiSeq 2500. The second PCR ran for roughly 7 to 11 cycles and used a J-beta primer mix along with a sample-barcoded 5' primer. A unique molecular identifier was introduced onto each TCR beta cDNA molecule by a template-switch 5' adaptor carrying 12 random nucleotides. Each sample yielded at least 2.5 million CDR3-containing paired-end reads. First-strand cDNA was synthesized from all RNA with the Mint cDNA synthesis kit, primed by a TRBC-specific oligonucleotide. All cDNA was treated with uracil-DNA glycosylase and then went through a first 18-cycle PCR with the universal primers M1SS and BC2_uni_R. In the paper's pipeline: For normalization, 1 million high-quality reads, each with a distinct molecular identifier, were randomly selected from each sample. Reads sharing molecular identifiers were discarded rather than binned into consensus sequences. CDR3 identification, clonotype clustering and error correction used MiTCR with a Q25 quality threshold and the strictest error-elimination algorithm. A nonparametric unseen species model with Euler transformation was used to estimate a lower bound on total TCR beta diversity. TCRdb took the public reads, trimmed them with fastp at Q25, ran MiXCR for clone calling and kept in-frame beta chains. Rows with a matching CDR3 protein are joined into one entry that keeps the most common DNA and genes. For this entry, the V and J calls and clone size follow TCRdb and not the study's own pipeline. The sample data list roughly 680,000 distinct CDR3 sequences, and about 21% of these were observed just once. In total, the top ten clones hold roughly 3.9% of the sample.

Trimming removed 0 bases from V and 12 bases from J, leaving 15 bases between the germline ends. The CDR3 measures 13 amino acids from cysteine to phenylalanine. The CDR3 DNA has 39 bases and is translated from base 1. The germline V gene provides CDR1 ENHRY and CDR2 SYGVKD. The chain is encoded by TRBV10-3 joined to TRBJ2-7; no D gene can be assigned with confidence. The source material was blood. The clonotype comes from a man aged 70-80 years in good health. This receptor has the CDR3 CAISESPQAAGYF. The nucleotide sequence reads as follows: TGTGCCATCAGTGAGTCGCCGCAGGCCGCCGGGTACTTC.